This T cell receptor beta chain was obtained from a study of cytomegalovirus exposure and HLA in healthy donors (dated by TCRdb to about 2017). With respect to the entire study: According to an earlier analysis of 550 to 750 of the donors, about 179 million T cells yielded over 100 million unique TCR beta sequences and 276 Gb of sequence data. A later analysis re-analyzed previously published TCR beta repertoires from several hundred donors and added high-resolution HLA genotyping to study TCR occurrence patterns. On average, 235,054 unique TCR beta nucleotide sequences were sequenced per donor among more than 350 genotyped donors of the cohort, with 15% to 20% of those sequences being non-productive. A later genetic analysis used genome-wide SNP genotypes for about three fifths of the roughly 700 donors, treating that subset as a discovery cohort. All discovery cohort repertoires had been generated on a single sequencing platform. The study was designed to test whether signatures of past pathogen exposure could be identified by cataloging public T cell receptors. An early release that covered approximately 600 HLA-typed donors contained about 300 gigabases of sequencing data and tens of millions of unique TCR sequences. An earlier analysis of about 600 of the donors used high-throughput TCR beta sequencing to judge whether each TCR beta V gene segment behaved as functional or pseudogenic. Alongside the repertoire data, information on donor age, sex, ethnicity and CMV serostatus was compiled. High-throughput TCR immunosequencing, statistical association of individual TCRs with disease status, and machine learning were combined to predict cytomegalovirus infection status. Rather than drawing on any new phenotypic data, the later analysis identified candidate immune exposures from TCR beta sequences and the way those sequences occurred across donors. Both class I and class II loci were covered by HLA typing, at four-digit resolution. Four to six DR-DQ haplotypes were handled as single units for association and clustering, since linkage in the cohort was strong. Among the approximately 400 genotyped donors, more than 70% belonged to the genetic ancestry cluster associated with self-reported Caucasian donors. The study profiled the T cell repertoires of 666 subjects by immunosequencing and related them to cytomegalovirus serostatus. The number of donors typed differed by locus, with about 629-630 for A, B, C, DRB1 and DQB1, 522 for DQA1, over 600 for DPA1, and roughly 450 for DPB1. A separate validation cohort of about 110 different subjects was used in addition to the 666-subject first cohort.

Overall study outcomes, separate from this receptor: According to the authors, the approach could potentially be generalized to other disease states and immunological phenotypes. In an earlier analysis of under 600 of the donors, most TCR beta V segments were observed in productive rearrangements about 87% or about 30% of the time, broadly matching IMGT annotations. The study listed 150 to 200 TCR beta chains as associated with cytomegalovirus. According to a later genetic analysis, donors in an Asian-associated ancestry cluster had fewer N-insertions in productive TCRs than the approximately 630-donor mean. In a later genetic analysis, a missense DCLRE1C variant was associated with V-gene and J-gene trimming of TCR beta chains, and the association was replicated in an independent cohort. Some IMGT-functional V segments, including TRBV6-2 and TRBV6-3, could not be distinguished by the 87-base-pair reads and were therefore excluded. Correlated functional status among segregating V segments might reflect linkage disequilibrium, but an unknown experimental factor could not be ruled out. Across donors, most TCR sequences were observed very rarely, whereas some public TCRs were present in many individuals. In vitro tests confirmed that a few of the cytomegalovirus-associated TCR beta chains recognize cytomegalovirus antigens. CMV serostatus was the only immune exposure information available for the cohort. When HLA alleles, especially DR and DQ, strongly co-occurred, attributing TCR associations to individual alleles was difficult. A further reported finding was that TCR beta sequences accurately predicted the HLA-A and HLA-B alleles for most subjects in the first cohort. Because HLA typing was unavailable for some donors at each locus, only the typed subset was used in association tests. Specific HLA alleles were associated with over 15,000 TCR beta sequences at a false discovery rate of 0.05 in a later analysis. A group of highly shared sequence variants was considered likely to be a technical artifact of the sequencing pipeline. Only TCR beta chains were sequenced in this cohort, and the absence of alpha or paired-chain data limited detectable features. A later analysis reported that several top co-occurrence clusters appeared linked to parvovirus B19, influenza, CMV and Epstein-Barr virus. Sequencing depth was assumed to be roughly uniform across donors in the presence/absence analyses, though that assumption may not hold. According to a later analysis, TCR association rates differed among HLA loci, with DRB1 alleles showing the most associated TCRs and HLA-C alleles showing the fewest. In a later analysis, HLA-associated TCR beta chains showed more clonal expansion and lower generation probabilities than non-associated chains that were equally common. The classifier was reported to diagnose cytomegalovirus status with high specificity and sensitivity in both the original and validation cohorts. The earlier analysis of a few hundred of the donors excluded some 15 rarely observed V segments, including chromosome 9 orphons, because counts were too low. A later analysis found that most CMV-associated TCR beta chains appeared HLA-restricted, with HLA associations seemingly driven largely by CMV exposure.

The cohort was made up of roughly 670 healthy bone marrow donors. Cohort members were all nominally healthy when sampled, although unrecorded immune exposures were likely present. The donor tested CMV seronegative and was one of the 352 seronegative cohort members. A peripheral blood sample was collected from each donor, and TCR beta sequencing was performed on peripheral blood mononuclear cells. Genomic DNA extraction from the blood cell samples was performed with the Qiagen DNeasy Blood Extraction Kit. Receptors were amplified or captured by the immunoSEQ multiplex PCR assay. The multiplex PCR relied on a mix of 60 forward primers for TCR Vbeta segments and 13 reverse primers for TCR Jbeta segments. The CDR3 region of rearranged TCR beta genes was amplified from genomic DNA by a multiplex PCR assay. Amplified TCR beta libraries were sequenced as 87-base-pair reads on the Illumina HiSeq System. The source study handled its data this way. A later analysis counted tens of millions of unique TCR beta chains across the approximately 700 repertoires, and roughly 10 million of these chains were shared by at least two donors. To remove PCR and sequencing errors, raw reads were error-corrected and collapsed into unique sequences using a nearest-neighbor algorithm that merged closely related sequences. V, D and J gene segments were assigned by aligning CDR3 sequences to IMGT reference sequences. For a sequence to be retained, a match of at least six nucleotides to both a V gene segment and a J gene segment was required. A rearrangement was called productive if the CDR3 had no stop codons and remained in frame with V and J, and every other rearrangement was called non-productive. Following IMGT convention, CDR3 was defined as the stretch from the second conserved V-encoded cysteine up to the conserved J-encoded phenylalanine. In an earlier analysis of some 550 of the donors, sequences lacking an unambiguous match to a single V gene segment were excluded. In an earlier analysis of about 590 of the donors, a V segment was called functional when productive rearrangements were above 56.7%, and segregating when the standard deviation between donors exceeded 5%. A statistical classification framework was built to diagnose cytomegalovirus status from the catalog of TCR beta chain sequences. V and J gene assignment, in a later analysis, came from comparing TCR nucleotide sequences with IMGT/GENE-DB human TR gene sequences. In a later analysis, CDR3 sequences and most-parsimonious VDJ recombination scenarios were assigned using the TCRdist pipeline. In a later analysis, each TCR beta chain was defined by its CDR3 amino acid sequence together with its V-gene family, and reads lacking a unique V-gene family were excluded. To address suspected cross-contamination and a sequencing artifact, a later analysis removed over 500 highly shared, low-generation-probability nucleotide sequences. In a later analysis, a clonal expansion index was calculated for each public chain from normalized within-repertoire ranks of inferred template counts. A later analysis computed generation probabilities with a VDJ recombination model fitted to out-of-frame rearrangements, and checked the results against IGoR. Hypergeometric tests were used in a later analysis to score TCR-TCR, TCR-HLA and TCR-CMV co-occurrence, with a repertoire-size bias correction applied to the TCR pairs. To estimate false discovery rates, a later analysis permuted the HLA or CMV assignments 20 times. In a later analysis, co-occurring TCRs were grouped with DBSCAN, and TCRdist sequence similarity was added when clustering was performed within HLA-allele-positive subsets. Repertoires with fewer than 30,000 or more than 120,000 public chains, plus five repertoires with anomalous nucleotide sharing, were excluded from co-occurrence clustering. The source is immuneACCESS, and TCRdb retained only in-frame sequences with V and J called. Part of the clones is not carried over; for the studies checked, unresolved V genes explain less than half of this, and the remainder is unexplained. From that table come the V and J calls and clone size; the DNA was used to work out D and trimming. Counted in this sample were under 200,000 clones; less than 90% of them appeared once. Around 0.98% of the sample belongs to the ten largest clones.

In the case of this clone: Its target antigen remains unknown. It has no much larger one-base neighbor in the sample; base qualities were not kept.

From its cysteine to its phenylalanine, the CDR3 spans 17 amino acids. The read is trimmed to its CDR3 DNA, 51 bases read in frame from base 1. CDR1 and CDR2 were assigned from the germline V gene (reference sequence) as MNHEY and SMNVEV. Germline trimming amounts to 6 bases on V and 0 bases on J, with 6 as the count of junction bases outside the gene matches. Sequencing was carried out using PBMCs. This TCR came from a man aged 25-45 years in good health and CMV-seronegative. The chain couples TRBV27 to TRBJ2-1; the central 12 bases match TRBD1. CDR3 loop: CASRSGTGGLSYNEQFF. The DNA sequence is as follows: TGTGCCAGCAGAAGCGGGACAGGGGGCCTCTCCTACAATGAGCAGTTCTTC.